Listed here are 9 T cell receptor beta chains from one sample, sequenced in a study of tumor and adjacent non-tumor tissue in lung cancer. Three rounds of nested PCR, following a modified ARM-PCR protocol, produced the TCRbeta library. TCRdb re-called the multiplex PCR reads with MiXCR, one entry per CDR3 protein. This sample yields roughly 140,000 distinct CDR3 sequences, of which 60% to 70% are seen a single time; roughly 18% belongs to the top ten. The template was RNA from unsorted bulk tissue. The sequenced material came from lung tumor tissue. These receptors were obtained from a man aged 60 to 69 with small cell lung cancer.

The J gene is TRBJ2-2, the V gene TRBV5-6, with unresolved D. Germline CDR1 is SGHDT and CDR2 is YYEEEE. The ends were cut back, 4 bases at V and 0 bases at J, with 10 bases in the middle. The CDR3 totals 15 residues. The CDR3 loop is CASSTDPTNTGELFF. Here the CDR3 DNA reads TGTGCCAGCAGCACGGACCCCACGAACACCGGGGAGCTGTTTTTT. The full variable domain, in which reference TRBV5-6 and TRBJ2-2 provide the parts outside the CDR3, is DAGVTQSPTHLIKTRGQQVTLRCSPKSGHDTVSWYQQALGQGPQFIFQYYEEEERQRGNFPDRFSGHQFPNYSSELNVNALLLGDSALYLCASSTDPTNTGELFFGEGSRLTVL.

Sample share makes this clonotype medium-sized. The genes are TRBV11-2 and TRBJ2-5, with 9 bases aligning to TRBD1. After removal of 7 bases from V and 3 bases from J, the junction contained 18 bases not matched to a gene. CDR3 length: 18 residues. CDR1 is SGHAT and CDR2 is FQNNGV in the germline V gene. CDR3 residues: CASTDWGQGSDWEETQYF. As DNA, the CDR3 is TGTGCCAGCACCGATTGGGGACAGGGATCGGATTGGGAAGAGACCCAGTACTTC. Full variable domain (outside the CDR3, taken from reference TRBV11-2 and TRBJ2-5): EAGVAQSPRYKIIEKRQSVAFWCNPISGHATLYWYQQILGQGPKLLIQFQNNGVVDDSQLPKDRFSAERLKGVDSTLKIQPAKLEDSAVYLCASTDWGQGSDWEETQYFGPGTRLLVL.

Note on this clonotype: The junction shows a germline mismatch at one end, possibly a read error. The chain carries TRBV20-1 and TRBJ2-1; 10 positions match TRBD2. This CDR3 comprises 13 residues. Germline V lookup: CDR1 DFQATT, CDR2 SNEGSKA (reference sequence). DNA for the CDR3: TGCAGTTCTAGGGGGACTAGCGAGATTGAGCAGTTCTTC. It encodes CSSRGTSEIEQFF.

Many counts were recorded for this clonotype. The chain is built from TRBV20-1 and TRBJ2-1; D unclear. The length of the CDR3 is 11 residues. CDR1 DFQATT and CDR2 SNEGSKA come from the germline V gene (reference sequence). The V gene lost 5 bases and the J gene lost 8 bases, with 10 bases spanning the gap. The CDR3 DNA sequence: TGCAGTGCTTCCCCTTCTTATGAGCAGTTCTTC. Protein: CSASPSYEQFF.

In the case of this clonotype: It may be a read error: a sequence one base away is much more abundant. V usage is TRBV12-3 or TRBV12-4 and J usage is TRBJ2-4; D is uncertain. Trimming removed 8 bases at V and 6 bases at J, with 17 bases between. This CDR3 spans 14 amino acids. The CDR3 DNA reads TGTGCCAGCGGTGCCCTTGGCTTCCCAAACATTCAGTACTTC. Its protein product is CASGALGFPNIQYF.

The rearrangement joins TRBV14 to TRBJ2-1; D not resolved. Per the germline V gene, CDR1 is SGHDN and CDR2 is FVKESK. Trimming left V 0 bases short and J 9 bases short, with 12 bases between. The CDR3 is made up of 14 amino acids. The DNA for the CDR3 is TGTGCCAGCAGCCAAGATTGGAAAGTGTCTGAGCAGTTCTTC. Amino acids: CASSQDWKVSEQFF.

The chain links TRBV25-1 to TRBJ1-6; D may be TRBD1 (5 bases). The CDR3 totals 14 residues. CDR1 is MGHDK and CDR2 is SYGVNS in the germline V gene. Trimming shortened V by 5 bases and J by 6 bases, and 11 bases separated the two germline ends. The CDR3 nucleotides are TGTGCCAGCAGTTTTCCAGGGTTTAATTCACCCCTCCACTTT. The encoded protein is CASSFPGFNSPLHF.

In this sample, this clonotype turned up a few times. The chain recombines TRBV6-6 with TRBJ2-1, with 11 nucleotides matching TRBD2. The CDR3 runs to 17 residues. Germline V gene data show CDR1 as MNHNY and CDR2 as SVGAGI (reference sequence). V was pared by 3 bases and J by 8 bases, with 12 bases of the junction left unmatched. In DNA, the CDR3 is TGTGCCAGCAGTTATACCCGACCCACTAGCGGGAGTGATGAGCAGTTCTTC. Amino acid sequence: CASSYTRPTSGSDEQFF.

With respect to this clonotype: A much larger clone differs by one base, so this may be a read error. This chain joins TRBV20-1 and TRBJ2-3, with TRBD2 as a possible D gene (5 bases). Germline CDR1 reads DFQATT; CDR2 reads SNEGSKA (reference sequence). The CDR3 contains 14 residues. V shed 1 base and J shed 5 bases, with 13 bases lying between them. The CDR3 coding sequence is TGCAGTGCTAGAGGCTCGGGTGGAGGAGATACGCAGTATTTT. Its translation is CSARGSGGGDTQYF.